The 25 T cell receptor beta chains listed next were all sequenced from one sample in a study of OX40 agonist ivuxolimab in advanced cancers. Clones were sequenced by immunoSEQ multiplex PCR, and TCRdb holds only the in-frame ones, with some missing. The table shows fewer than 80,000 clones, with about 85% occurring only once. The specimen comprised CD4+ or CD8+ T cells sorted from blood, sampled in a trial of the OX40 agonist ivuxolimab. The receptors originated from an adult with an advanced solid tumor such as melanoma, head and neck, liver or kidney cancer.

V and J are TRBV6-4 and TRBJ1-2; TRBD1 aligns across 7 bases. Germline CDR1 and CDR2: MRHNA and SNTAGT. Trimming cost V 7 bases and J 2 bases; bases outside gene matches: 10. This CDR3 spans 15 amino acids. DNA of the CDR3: TGTGCCAGCAACCTCGGACAGGAGACGAACTATGGCTACACCTTC. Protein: CASNLGQETNYGYTF.

The CDR3 bases are TGTGCCAGCAGTTTGAGTTCTGGAAACACCATATATTTT. As protein: CASSLSSGNTIYF. The chain is built from TRBV6-5 and TRBJ1-3; D is unresolved. From germline, CDR1 is MNHEY and CDR2 SVGAGI. The V end was cut by 4 bases, the J end by 1 base, with 5 bases between. The CDR3 loop spans 13 amino acids.

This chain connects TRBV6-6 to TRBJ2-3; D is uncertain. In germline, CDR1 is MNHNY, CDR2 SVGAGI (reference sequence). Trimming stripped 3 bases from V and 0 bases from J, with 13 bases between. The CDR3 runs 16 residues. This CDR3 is CASSYSISDSTDTQYF. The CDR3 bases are TGTGCCAGCAGTTATTCCATCAGTGACAGCACAGATACGCAGTATTTT.

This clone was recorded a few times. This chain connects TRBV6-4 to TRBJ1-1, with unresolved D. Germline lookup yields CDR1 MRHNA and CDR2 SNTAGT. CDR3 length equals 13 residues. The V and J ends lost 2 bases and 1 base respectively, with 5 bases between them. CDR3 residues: CASSDKSNTEAFF. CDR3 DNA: TGTGCCAGCAGTGACAAATCGAACACTGAAGCTTTCTTT.

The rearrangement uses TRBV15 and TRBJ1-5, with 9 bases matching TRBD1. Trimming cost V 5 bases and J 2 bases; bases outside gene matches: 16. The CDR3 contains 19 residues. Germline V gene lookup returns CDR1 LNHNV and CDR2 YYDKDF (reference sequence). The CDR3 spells CATSGEGATGGYRNQPQHF. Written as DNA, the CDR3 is TGTGCCACCAGCGGGGAGGGGGCGACAGGGGGATATCGCAATCAGCCCCAGCATTTT.

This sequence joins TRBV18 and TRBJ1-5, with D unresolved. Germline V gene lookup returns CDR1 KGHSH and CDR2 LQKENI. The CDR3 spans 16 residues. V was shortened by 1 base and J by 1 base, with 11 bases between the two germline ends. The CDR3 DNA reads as TGTGCCAGCTCACCACAGCCGAGCCTGAGCAATCAGCCCCAGCATTTT. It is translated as CASSPQPSLSNQPQHF.

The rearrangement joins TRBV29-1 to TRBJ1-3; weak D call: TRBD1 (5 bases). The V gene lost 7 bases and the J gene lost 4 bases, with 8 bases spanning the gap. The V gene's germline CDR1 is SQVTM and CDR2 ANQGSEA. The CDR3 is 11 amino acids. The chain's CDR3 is CSAGTGNTIYF. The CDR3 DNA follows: TGCAGCGCGGGGACGGGAAACACCATATATTTT.

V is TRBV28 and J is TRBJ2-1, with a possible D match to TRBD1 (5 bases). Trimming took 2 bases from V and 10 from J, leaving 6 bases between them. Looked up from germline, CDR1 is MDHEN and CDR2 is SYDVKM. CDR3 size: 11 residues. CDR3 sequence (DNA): TGTGCCAGCAGTTTAAGGGGCGAGCAGTTCTTC. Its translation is CASSLRGEQFF.

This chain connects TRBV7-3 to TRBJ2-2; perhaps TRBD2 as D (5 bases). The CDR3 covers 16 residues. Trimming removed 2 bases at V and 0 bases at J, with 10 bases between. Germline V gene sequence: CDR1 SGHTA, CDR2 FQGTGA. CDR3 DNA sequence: TGTGCCAGCAGCTTAGAGGCGGGCCCGAACACCGGGGAGCTGTTTTTT. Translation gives CASSLEAGPNTGELFF.

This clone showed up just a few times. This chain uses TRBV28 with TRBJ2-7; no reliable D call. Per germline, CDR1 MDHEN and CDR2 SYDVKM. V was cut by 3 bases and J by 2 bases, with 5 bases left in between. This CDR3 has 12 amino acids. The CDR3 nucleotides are TGTGCCAGCAGTTTCTCCACCTACGAGCAGTACTTC. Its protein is CASSFSTYEQYF.

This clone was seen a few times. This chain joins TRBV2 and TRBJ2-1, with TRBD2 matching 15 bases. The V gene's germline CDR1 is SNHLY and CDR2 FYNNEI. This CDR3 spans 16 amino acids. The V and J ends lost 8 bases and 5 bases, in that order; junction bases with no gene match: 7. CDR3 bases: TGTGCCAGCGGGGGACTAGCGGGAGGCCCCCACAATGAGCAGTTCTTC. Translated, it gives CASGGLAGGPHNEQFF.

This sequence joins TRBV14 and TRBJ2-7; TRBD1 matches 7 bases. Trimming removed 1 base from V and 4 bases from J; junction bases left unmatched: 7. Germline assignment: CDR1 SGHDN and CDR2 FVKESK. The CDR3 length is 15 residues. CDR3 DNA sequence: TGTGCCAGCAGCCAAGGAAAGGGACAGCTATACGAGCAGTACTTC. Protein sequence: CASSQGKGQLYEQYF.

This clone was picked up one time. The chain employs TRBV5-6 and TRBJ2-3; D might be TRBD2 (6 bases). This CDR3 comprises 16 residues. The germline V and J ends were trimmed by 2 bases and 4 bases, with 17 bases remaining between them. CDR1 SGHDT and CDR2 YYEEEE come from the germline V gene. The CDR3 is CASSFRVRRGADTQYF. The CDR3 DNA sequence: TGTGCCAGCAGCTTCAGGGTCAGGCGGGGTGCAGATACGCAGTATTTT.

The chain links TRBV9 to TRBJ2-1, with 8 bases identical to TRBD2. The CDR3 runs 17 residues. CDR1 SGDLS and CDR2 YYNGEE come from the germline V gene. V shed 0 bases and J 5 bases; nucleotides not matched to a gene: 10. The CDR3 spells CASSVATGGVGHNEQFF. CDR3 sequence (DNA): TGTGCCAGCAGCGTAGCTACGGGAGGGGTTGGACACAATGAGCAGTTCTTC.

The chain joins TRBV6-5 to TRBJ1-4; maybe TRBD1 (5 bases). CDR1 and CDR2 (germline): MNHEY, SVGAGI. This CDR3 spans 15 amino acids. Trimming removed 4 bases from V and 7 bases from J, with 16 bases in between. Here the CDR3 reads CASSSGLMGSEKLFF. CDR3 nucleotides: TGTGCCAGCAGTTCGGGACTGATGGGGAGTGAAAAACTGTTTTTT.

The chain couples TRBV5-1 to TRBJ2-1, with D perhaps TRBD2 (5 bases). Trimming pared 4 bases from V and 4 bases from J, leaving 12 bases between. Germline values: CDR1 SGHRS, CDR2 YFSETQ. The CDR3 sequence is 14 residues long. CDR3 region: CASSAAGNYNEQFF. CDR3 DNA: TGCGCCAGCAGCGCCGCCGGGAATTACAATGAGCAGTTCTTC. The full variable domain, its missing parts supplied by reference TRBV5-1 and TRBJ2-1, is KAGVTQTPRYLIKTRGQQVTLSCSPISGHRSVSWYQQTPGQGLQFLFEYFSETQRNKGNFPGRFSGRQFSNSRSEMNVSTLELGDSALYLCASSAAGNYNEQFFGPGTRLTVL.

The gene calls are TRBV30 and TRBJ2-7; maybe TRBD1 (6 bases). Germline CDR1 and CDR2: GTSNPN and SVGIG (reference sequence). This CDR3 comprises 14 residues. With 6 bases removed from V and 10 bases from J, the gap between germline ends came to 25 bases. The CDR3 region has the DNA TGTGCCTGTGCCGAGACAGGAACCTGGAGGAGACAGTACTTC. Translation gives CACAETGTWRRQYF. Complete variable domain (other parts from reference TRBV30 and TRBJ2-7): SQTIHQWPATLVQPVGSPLSLECTVEGTSNPNLYWYRQAAGRGLQLLFYSVGIGQISSEVPQNLSASRPQDRQFILSSKKLLLSDSGFYLCACAETGTWRRQYFGPGTRLTVT.

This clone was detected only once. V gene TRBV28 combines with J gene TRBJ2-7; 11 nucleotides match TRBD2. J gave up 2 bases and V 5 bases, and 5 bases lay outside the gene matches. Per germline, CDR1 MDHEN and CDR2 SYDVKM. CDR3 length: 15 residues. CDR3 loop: CASSLPGLAAYEQYF. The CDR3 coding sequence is TGTGCCAGCAGTCTACCGGGACTAGCGGCCTACGAGCAGTACTTC.

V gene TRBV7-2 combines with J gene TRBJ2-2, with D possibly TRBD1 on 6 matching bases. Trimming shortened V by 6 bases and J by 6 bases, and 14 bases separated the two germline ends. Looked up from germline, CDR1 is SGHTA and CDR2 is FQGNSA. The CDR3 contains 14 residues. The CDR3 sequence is CASSPQGTAGELFF. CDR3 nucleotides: TGTGCCAGCAGTCCACAGGGTACCGCCGGGGAGCTGTTTTTT.

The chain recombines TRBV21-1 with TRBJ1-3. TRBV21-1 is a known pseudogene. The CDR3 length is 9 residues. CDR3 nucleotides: TGTGCCAGCAGCCCGACCATATATTTT. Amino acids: CASSPTIYF.

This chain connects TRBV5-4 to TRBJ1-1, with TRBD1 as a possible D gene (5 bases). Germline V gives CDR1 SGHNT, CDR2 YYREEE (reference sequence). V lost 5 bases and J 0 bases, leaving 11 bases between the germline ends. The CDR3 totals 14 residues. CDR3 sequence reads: CASRQGQLNTEAFF. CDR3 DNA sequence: TGTGCCAGCAGACAAGGACAATTGAACACTGAAGCTTTCTTT. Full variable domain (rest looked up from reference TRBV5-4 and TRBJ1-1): ETGVTQSPTHLIKTRGQQVTLRCSSQSGHNTVSWYQQALGQGPQFIFQYYREEENGRGNFPPRFSGLQFPNYSSELNVNALELDDSALYLCASRQGQLNTEAFFGQGTRLTVV.

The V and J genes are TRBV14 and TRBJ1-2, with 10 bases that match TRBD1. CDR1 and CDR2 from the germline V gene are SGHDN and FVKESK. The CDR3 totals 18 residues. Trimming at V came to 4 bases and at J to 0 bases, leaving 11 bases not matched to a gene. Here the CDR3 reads CASSPPRDRGFTNYGYTF. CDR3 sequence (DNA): TGTGCCAGCAGCCCCCCCCGGGACAGGGGCTTCACTAACTATGGCTACACCTTC.

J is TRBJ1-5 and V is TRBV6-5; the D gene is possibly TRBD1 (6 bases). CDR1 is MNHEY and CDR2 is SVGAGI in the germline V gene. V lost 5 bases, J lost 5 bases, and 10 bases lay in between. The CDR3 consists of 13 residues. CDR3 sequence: CASSSGQYQPQHF. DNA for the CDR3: TGTGCCAGCAGTAGCGGACAGTATCAGCCCCAGCATTTT.

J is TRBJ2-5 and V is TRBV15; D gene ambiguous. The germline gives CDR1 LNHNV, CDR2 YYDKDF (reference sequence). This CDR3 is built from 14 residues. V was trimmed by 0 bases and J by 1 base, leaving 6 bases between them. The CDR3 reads CATSRDGVQETQYF. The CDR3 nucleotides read TGTGCCACCAGCAGAGATGGAGTCCAAGAGACCCAGTACTTC.

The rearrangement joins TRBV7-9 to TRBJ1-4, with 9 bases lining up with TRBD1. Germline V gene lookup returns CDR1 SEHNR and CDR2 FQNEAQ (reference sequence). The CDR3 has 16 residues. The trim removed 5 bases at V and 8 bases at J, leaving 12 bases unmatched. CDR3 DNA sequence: TGTGCCAGCAGCCGTACCACGGACAGGGGAGGGGAAAAACTGTTTTTT. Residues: CASSRTTDRGGEKLFF.